Below, one T cell receptor (beta chain) is given with its context. Its target antigen remains unknown. No per-base quality is available; no much larger clone lies one base away. The sample comes from a study of cytomegalovirus exposure and HLA in healthy donors listed by TCRdb under 2017. Some background on the complete study: In an earlier analysis of approximately 500 of the donors, 250 to 300 Gb of sequence data and 90 million to 130 million unique TCR beta sequences from 150 million to 200 million T cells were reported. About 280 gigabases of sequencing data and around 90 million unique TCR sequences made up an early release that covered several hundred HLA-typed donors. Of the 300 to 500 genotyped donors, 70% to 90% were placed in the genetic ancestry cluster associated with self-reported Caucasian donors. The study aimed to test whether cataloging public T cell receptors could reveal signatures of past pathogen exposure. The study profiled the T cell repertoires of 500 to 800 subjects by immunosequencing and related them to cytomegalovirus serostatus. A separate validation cohort of approximately 130 different subjects was used in addition to the approximately 700-subject first cohort. To predict cytomegalovirus infection status, the study combined high-throughput TCR immunosequencing, statistical association of individual TCRs with disease status, and machine learning. A later analysis re-examined previously published TCR beta repertoires from just over 650 donors and added high-resolution HLA genotyping to investigate patterns of TCR occurrence. Rather than using new phenotypic data, the later analysis identified candidate immune exposures from TCR beta sequences and from how often those sequences occurred across donors. An earlier analysis of approximately 500 of the donors applied high-throughput TCR beta sequencing to assess whether each TCR beta V gene segment acted as functional or pseudogenic. Donor age, sex, ethnicity and CMV serostatus were compiled alongside the repertoire data. A later genetic analysis took genome-wide SNP genotypes for about 65% of the 666 donors and used that subset as a discovery cohort. All discovery cohort repertoires had been generated using a single sequencing platform. Class I and class II HLA loci were covered by the typing at four-digit resolution. The number of typed donors differed by locus: about 620-640 for A, B, C, DRB1 and DQB1; about 520 for DQA1; over 600 for DPA1; and roughly 470 for DPB1. Four to six DR-DQ haplotypes were handled as single units for association and clustering, since linkage in the cohort was strong. Among around 400 genotyped donors of the cohort, an average of 235,054 unique TCR beta nucleotide sequences were sequenced per donor, roughly 18% of them non-productive. Broader findings and caveats from the paper: Because counts were too low, fewer than 20 rarely observed V segments, including chromosome 9 orphons, were excluded from the earlier analysis of some 540 of the donors. According to a later analysis, most CMV-associated TCR beta chains appeared to be HLA-restricted, and the HLA associations seemed to be driven largely by CMV exposure. Presence/absence analyses assumed roughly uniform sequencing depth across donors, an assumption that may not hold. In a later analysis, HLA-associated TCR beta chains showed more clonal expansion and lower generation probabilities than non-associated chains that were equally common. The study listed 150 to 200 TCR beta chains as associated with cytomegalovirus. Most TCR sequences were seen in very few donors, while some public TCRs were found in many individuals. HLA typing was unavailable for some donors at each locus, so association tests used only the typed subset. A later analysis found that TCR association rates varied across HLA loci, with DRB1 alleles showing the most associated TCRs and HLA-C alleles the fewest. Assigning TCR associations to individual alleles was difficult when HLA alleles, especially DR and DQ, strongly co-occurred. A further reported finding was that TCR beta sequences accurately predicted the HLA-A and HLA-B alleles for most subjects in the first cohort. Three of the identified cytomegalovirus-associated TCR beta chains were confirmed in vitro to be specific for cytomegalovirus antigens. The authors suggested that the approach could potentially be extended to other disease states and immunological phenotypes. A cluster of highly shared sequence variants was judged likely to represent a technical artifact of the sequencing pipeline. Linkage disequilibrium might explain the correlated functional status among segregating V segments, but an unknown experimental factor could not be ruled out. Cytomegalovirus status was reported to be diagnosed by the classifier with high specificity and sensitivity in both the original and validation cohorts. Several of the top co-occurrence clusters appeared to be linked to parvovirus B19, influenza, CMV and Epstein-Barr virus, according to a later analysis. The cohort was sequenced for TCR beta chains only, and without alpha or paired-chain data the features that could be detected were limited. In an earlier analysis of fewer than 700 of the donors, most TCR beta V segments appeared in productive rearrangements about 87% or about 30% of the time, broadly matching IMGT annotations. An association between a missense DCLRE1C variant and V-gene and J-gene trimming of TCR beta chains was found in a later genetic analysis and replicated in an independent cohort. According to a later genetic analysis, donors in an Asian-associated ancestry cluster had fewer N-insertions in productive TCRs than the approximately 670-donor mean. A later analysis associated 17,000 or so TCR beta sequences with specific HLA alleles at a false discovery rate of 0.05. Some IMGT-functional V segments, including TRBV6-2 and TRBV6-3, could not be told apart with the 87-base-pair reads, so those segments were excluded. The only immune exposure information available for the cohort was CMV serostatus.

The cohort consisted of some 730 healthy bone marrow donors. At the time of sampling, all cohort members were nominally healthy, though unrecorded immune exposures were likely present. The donor was CMV seronegative and belonged to the group of 352 seronegative cohort members. A peripheral blood sample was collected from each donor, and TCR beta sequencing was performed on peripheral blood mononuclear cells. The Qiagen DNeasy Blood Extraction Kit was used to extract genomic DNA from the blood cell samples. Libraries were prepared through the immunoSEQ multiplex PCR assay. The multiplex PCR relied on a mix of 60 forward primers for TCR Vbeta segments and 13 reverse primers for TCR Jbeta segments. The CDR3 region of rearranged TCR beta genes was amplified from genomic DNA with a multiplex PCR assay. The amplified TCR beta libraries were sequenced on the Illumina HiSeq System as 87-base-pair reads. Concerning the study's data processing: Across the 640 or so repertoires, a later analysis counted 75 million to 90 million unique TCR beta chains, 9.5 million to 13 million of which were shared by at least two donors. A nearest-neighbor algorithm error-corrected the raw reads and collapsed the reads into unique sequences, merging closely related sequences to remove PCR and sequencing errors. To assign V, D and J gene segments, CDR3 sequences were aligned to IMGT reference sequences. For a sequence to be retained, a match of at least six nucleotides to both a V gene segment and a J gene segment was required. A rearrangement counted as productive if the CDR3 had no stop codons and remained in frame with V and J, and every other rearrangement counted as non-productive. CDR3 was defined according to IMGT convention as the region running from the second conserved V-encoded cysteine to the conserved J-encoded phenylalanine. In an earlier analysis of around 640 of the donors, sequences lacking an unambiguous match to a single V gene segment were excluded. In an earlier analysis of 450 to 700 of the donors, V segments were called functional above 56.7% productive rearrangements and were called segregating when the between-donor standard deviation exceeded 5%. To diagnose cytomegalovirus status from the catalog of TCR beta chain sequences, a statistical classification framework was built. A later analysis assigned V and J genes by comparing TCR nucleotide sequences with IMGT/GENE-DB human TR gene sequences. The TCRdist pipeline was used in a later analysis to assign CDR3 sequences and most-parsimonious VDJ recombination scenarios. A later analysis defined each TCR beta chain by its CDR3 amino acid sequence plus V-gene family, and excluded reads lacking a unique V-gene family. To address suspected cross-contamination and a sequencing artifact, a later analysis removed roughly 580 highly shared, low-generation-probability nucleotide sequences. In a later analysis, a clonal expansion index for each public chain was calculated from normalized within-repertoire ranks of inferred template counts. Generation probabilities in a later analysis came from a VDJ recombination model fitted to out-of-frame rearrangements, and those results were checked against IGoR. In a later analysis, hypergeometric tests were used to score TCR-TCR, TCR-HLA and TCR-CMV co-occurrence, with a repertoire-size bias correction applied to TCR pairs. False discovery rates were estimated in a later analysis by permuting HLA or CMV assignments 20 times. In a later analysis, co-occurring TCRs were grouped using DBSCAN, and TCRdist sequence similarity was added for clustering within HLA-allele-positive subsets. Repertoires with fewer than 30,000 or more than 120,000 public chains were left out of co-occurrence clustering, as were five repertoires with anomalous nucleotide sharing. TCRdb holds this immuneACCESS table with in-frame rearrangements only. Some clones are missing; in checked studies, unresolved V genes explain under half, and the rest has no known cause. Clone size and V and J calls were adopted from that table, with D and trimming inferred from the DNA. This sample holds 150,000 to 200,000 clones; around 83% were observed only once. The biggest ten clones account for about 1% of the sample.

The CDR3 sequence holds 13 residues, the cysteine and phenylalanine included. Just the 39-base CDR3 DNA is kept, in frame starting at base 1. Relative to germline, V is missing 4 bases and J is missing 4 bases, with 3 bases of the junction outside any gene match. Reading the germline V gene gives CDR1 SGHTA and CDR2 FQGNSA. The TCR originated in a woman aged 40 to 49 in good health and CMV-seronegative. Specimen: PBMCs. Rearrangement joined TRBV7-2 to TRBJ1-2, with TRBD1 matching 7 junction bases. The DNA is TGTGCCAGCAGCTGGGGACAGCTCTATGGCTACACCTTC. Translated, this is CASSWGQLYGYTF.